These 29 T cell receptor beta chains were all obtained from the same sample, sequenced in a study of shared clonotypes between healthy human individuals. The method was immunoSEQ multiplex PCR; TCRdb's version includes in-frame clones alone and lacks a portion of them. The sample contains around 1.9 million clones, around 93% of which appear only once. Naive CD8 cells were CD45RO-negative, positively selected for CCR7, excluding terminally differentiated effector memory CD45RA+ cells. Sequenced material: naive CD8+ T cells from PBMCs. Receptor source: a man aged 18 to 30 in good health. Some clones in this sample may be carry-over from other donors' samples.

The chain uses TRBV6-5 and TRBJ2-7; D is possibly TRBD2 (5 bases). Trimming shortened V by 0 bases and J by 2 bases, and 11 bases separated the two germline ends. CDR1 MNHEY and CDR2 SVGAGI come from the germline V gene. The CDR3 loop spans 15 amino acids. The CDR3: CASSYSVGVTYEQYF. CDR3 sequence (DNA): TGTGCCAGCAGTTACTCGGTGGGAGTAACCTACGAGCAGTACTTC.

V and J are TRBV11-3 and TRBJ2-2; no firm D call. The CDR3 is 14 amino acids. The germline V gene encodes CDR1 SGHNT and CDR2 YENEEA. Trimming left V 1 base short and J 7 bases short, with 10 bases between. DNA of the CDR3: TGTGCCAGCAGCTTAGGTTATAGCAACGGGGAGCTGTTTTTT. As protein: CASSLGYSNGELFF.

The count of this clone is one. The chain couples TRBV11-2 to TRBJ1-2, with D possibly TRBD1 on 5 matching bases. Per germline, CDR1 SGHAT and CDR2 FQNNGV. The CDR3 is 15 amino acids. Between the trimmed V and J ends, which lost 4 bases and 3 bases, there was a span of 15 bases. CDR3 sequence reads: CASSSRDFRDYGYTF. In DNA form, the CDR3 reads TGTGCCAGCAGCTCTCGGGACTTCCGCGACTATGGCTACACCTTC.

The rearrangement links TRBV5-4 to TRBJ2-1, with TRBD2 matching 8 bases. The CDR3 has 14 amino acids. V lost 4 bases and J lost 3; bases outside the gene matches: 3. Germline V gene lookup returns CDR1 SGHNT and CDR2 YYREEE (reference sequence). CDR3 region: CASSVLAGYNEQFF. CDR3 DNA: TGTGCCAGCAGCGTCCTAGCGGGCTACAATGAGCAGTTCTTC.

V is TRBV4-1 and J is TRBJ2-1; no clear D gene. CDR1 and CDR2 from the germline V gene are MGHRA and YSYEKL. With 3 bases removed from V and 6 bases from J, the gap between germline ends came to 6 bases. The length of the CDR3 is 12 residues. CDR3 DNA sequence: TGCGCCAGCAGCCAGAACCGCAATGAGCAGTTCTTC. Translated, it gives CASSQNRNEQFF.

The chain combines TRBV5-1 with TRBJ1-3; 7 bases fit TRBD1. Per the germline V gene, CDR1 is SGHRS and CDR2 is YFSETQ. The V and J ends lost 5 bases and 2 bases, in that order; junction bases with no gene match: 7. The CDR3 is 15 residues long. The CDR3 loop reads CASRHDQGAGNTIYF. CDR3 in DNA: TGCGCCAGCAGACACGATCAGGGGGCTGGAAACACCATATATTTT.

The chain employs TRBV28 and TRBJ1-1; D ambiguous. V lost 8 bases and J lost 1, with 8 bases in between. This CDR3 has 12 residues. Germline V gives CDR1 MDHEN, CDR2 SYDVKM. The CDR3 DNA sequence: TGTGCCAGCCTTGGCGGGAACACTGAAGCTTTCTTT. This encodes CASLGGNTEAFF.

The chain uses TRBV19 and TRBJ1-2; D not resolved. The CDR3 runs 12 residues. Trimming left V 5 bases short and J 7 bases short, with 11 bases between. Per germline, CDR1 LNHDA and CDR2 SQIVND (reference sequence). CDR3 in amino acids: CASSPPQLGYTF. CDR3 nucleotide sequence: TGTGCCAGTAGTCCGCCACAGCTTGGCTACACCTTC.

V usage is TRBV11-2 and J usage is TRBJ2-7; TRBD2 aligns across 11 bases. This CDR3 contains 18 residues. Germline lookup yields CDR1 SGHAT and CDR2 FQNNGV. Trimming cost V 1 base and J 1 base; bases outside gene matches: 9. The CDR3 nucleotides are TGTGCCAGCAGCTTAGTGGCACTAGCGGGAGTCAGTTCCTACGAGCAGTACTTC. Translating it yields CASSLVALAGVSSYEQYF. The full variable domain, with the rest looked up from reference TRBV11-2 and TRBJ2-7, is EAGVAQSPRYKIIEKRQSVAFWCNPISGHATLYWYQQILGQGPKLLIQFQNNGVVDDSQLPKDRFSAERLKGVDSTLKIQPAKLEDSAVYLCASSLVALAGVSSYEQYFGPGTRLTVT.

This clone was seen a handful of times. The gene calls are TRBV6-6 and TRBJ1-2, with D maybe TRBD1 (5 bases). The ends were cut back, 8 bases at V and 8 bases at J, with 12 bases in the middle. The CDR3 runs to 11 residues. Germline V gives CDR1 MNHNY, CDR2 SVGAGI (reference sequence). The CDR3 spells CASRDPWGYTF. The CDR3 coding sequence is TGTGCCAGCCGGGACCCATGGGGCTACACCTTC.

To note about this clone: Other DNA sequences from this sample encode an identical CDR3 as well. The chain joins TRBV7-9 to TRBJ1-1; the D gene is possibly TRBD1 (5 bases). V shed 4 bases and J shed 0 bases, with 9 bases lying between them. The germline gives CDR1 SEHNR, CDR2 FQNEAQ (reference sequence). This CDR3 is built from 14 residues. The CDR3: CASSSGTVNTEAFF. In DNA, the CDR3 is TGTGCCAGCAGCTCCGGGACGGTGAACACTGAAGCTTTCTTT.

The gene calls are TRBV7-8 and TRBJ2-5; TRBD1 is a possible D gene (6 bases). CDR1 and CDR2 from the germline V gene are SGHVS and FQNEAQ. This CDR3 has 15 residues. The V and J ends lost 7 bases and 0 bases respectively, with 15 bases between them. For the CDR3, the DNA is TGTGCCAGCACCTCACAGGGTTGGGACCAAGAGACCCAGTACTTC. Translating it yields CASTSQGWDQETQYF.

J is TRBJ2-7 and V is TRBV7-9, with 8 bases that match TRBD1. Germline V gives CDR1 SEHNR, CDR2 FQNEAQ (reference sequence). V lost 4 bases to trimming and J lost 5 bases; unmatched junction nucleotides: 7. The CDR3 covers 14 residues. The CDR3 loop reads CASSYRDRRHEQYF. Written as DNA, the CDR3 is TGTGCCAGCAGCTACAGGGACAGGCGGCACGAGCAGTACTTC.

The chain is built from TRBV5-6 and TRBJ1-3; the D is unclear. The CDR3 has 17 amino acids. The germline V gene has CDR1 SGHDT and CDR2 YYEEEE. The V and J ends lost 0 bases and 0 bases respectively, with 13 bases between them. CDR3 sequence reads: CASSLVADPFSGNTIYF. The CDR3 region has the DNA TGTGCCAGCAGCTTGGTAGCGGACCCTTTCTCTGGAAACACCATATATTTT.

As regards this clone: A much larger clonotype is one base distant, so this may be a read error. At the DNA level, this CDR3 is encoded by other sequences in the same sample as well. This chain links TRBV27 with TRBJ2-1; unclear D gene. The V and J ends lost 5 bases and 0 bases respectively, with 5 bases between them. The V gene's germline CDR1 is MNHEY and CDR2 SMNVEV (reference sequence). The CDR3 spans 13 residues. The CDR3 loop is CASSASSYNEQFF. For the CDR3, the DNA is TGTGCCAGCAGTGCGAGCTCCTACAATGAGCAGTTCTTC.

As concerns this clone: The sample contains more than one DNA sequence encoding this CDR3. J is TRBJ1-3 and V is TRBV7-9; 7 bases align to TRBD1. Per the germline V gene, CDR1 is SEHNR and CDR2 is FQNEAQ (reference sequence). V lost 5 bases and J lost 4; bases outside the gene matches: 8. There are 15 residues in the CDR3. The CDR3 here is CASSRTGDSGNTIYF. The DNA of the CDR3 is TGTGCCAGCAGCAGGACAGGCGACAGCGGAAACACCATATATTTT.

The CDR3 coding sequence is TGCGCCAGCAGCGTCACTAGCGGGCGCACAGATACGCAGTATTTT. Protein sequence: CASSVTSGRTDTQYF. This chain links TRBV5-1 with TRBJ2-3, with 9 bases aligning to TRBD2. CDR3 length: 15 residues. The V segment lost 4 bases and the J segment 1 base; nucleotides outside the gene matches: 4. Germline V gene sequence: CDR1 SGHRS, CDR2 YFSETQ.

V usage is TRBV4-1 and J usage is TRBJ1-6, with unresolved D. The V gene's germline CDR1 is MGHRA and CDR2 YSYEKL. Trimming pared 2 bases from V and 7 bases from J, leaving 3 bases between. This CDR3 contains 12 residues. The CDR3 coding sequence is TGCGCCAGCAGCCAACTAAATTCACCCCTCCACTTT. It is translated as CASSQLNSPLHF.

Comment on this clone: Other nucleotide sequences from this sample produce the same CDR3. The chain uses TRBV28 and TRBJ2-1, with D unclear. This CDR3 is built from 13 residues. Trimming cost V 3 bases and J 3 bases, with 6 bases left between them. The germline CDR1 and CDR2 sequences are MDHEN and SYDVKM. CDR3: CASSFRLYNEQFF. CDR3 DNA sequence: TGTGCCAGCAGTTTCCGCCTCTACAATGAGCAGTTCTTC.

In nucleotides, the CDR3 is TGTGCCAGCAGTTTATCGTGGGACTGGATCGATGAGCAGTTCTTC. Protein product: CASSLSWDWIDEQFF. The chain couples TRBV28 to TRBJ2-1; TRBD2 is a possible D gene (6 bases). V lost 1 base and J lost 8, with 15 bases in between. This CDR3 is built from 15 residues. Germline lookup yields CDR1 MDHEN and CDR2 SYDVKM. The variable domain in full, completed from reference TRBV28 and TRBJ2-1, reads DVKVTQSSRYLVKRTGEKVFLECVQDMDHENMFWYRQDPGLGLRLIYFSYDVKMKEKGDIPEGYSVSREKKERFSLILESASTNQTSMYLCASSLSWDWIDEQFFGPGTRLTVL.

The chain recombines TRBV10-3 with TRBJ2-3, with TRBD2 matching 7 bases. J gave up 2 bases and V 3 bases, and 5 bases lay outside the gene matches. The CDR3 extends over 15 amino acids. CDR1 and CDR2 (germline): ENHRY, SYGVKD. The CDR3 DNA reads TGTGCCATCAGTGACCCAGCGGGGCCCACAGATACGCAGTATTTT. Amino acid sequence: CAISDPAGPTDTQYF.

The V and J genes are TRBV6-5 and TRBJ2-1, with D hard to call. Looked up from germline, CDR1 is MNHEY and CDR2 is SVGAGI. This CDR3 has 13 amino acids. Trimming removed 0 bases at V and 8 bases at J, with 8 bases between. The CDR3 DNA is TGTGCCAGCAGTTACTCGGATTTCGATGAGCAGTTCTTC. It is translated as CASSYSDFDEQFF.

The chain combines TRBV7-2 with TRBJ1-1; a weak D match, TRBD1 (6 bases). The CDR3 covers 16 residues. Germline V gene data show CDR1 as SGHTA and CDR2 as FQGNSA. V was cut by 5 bases and J by 0 bases, with 16 bases left in between. The CDR3 DNA follows: TGTGCCAGCAGCCCCCGGGGGGGGCTGCTGAACACTGAAGCTTTCTTT. This sequence encodes CASSPRGGLLNTEAFF.

The V call is TRBV25-1, the J call TRBJ2-7, with TRBD2 identical over 7 bases. Trimming removed 4 bases from V and 4 bases from J; junction bases left unmatched: 4. Germline V gene lookup returns CDR1 MGHDK and CDR2 SYGVNS. The CDR3 runs to 13 residues. CDR3 DNA sequence: TGTGCCAGCAGTGTCACGGGAGGATACGAGCAGTACTTC. Its protein product is CASSVTGGYEQYF.

The chain uses TRBV13 and TRBJ2-7, with 10 bases that match TRBD1. The germline CDR1 and CDR2 sequences are PRHDT and FYEKMQ (reference sequence). CDR3 size: 15 residues. With 1 base clipped from V and 4 bases from J, the junction kept 4 bases outside the gene matches. This chain's CDR3 is CASSLAGQGRYEQYF. CDR3 in DNA: TGTGCCAGCAGCTTAGCGGGACAGGGGAGGTACGAGCAGTACTTC.

The gene calls are TRBV28 and TRBJ2-1; a weak D match, TRBD1 (6 bases). The germline CDR1 and CDR2 sequences are MDHEN and SYDVKM. The CDR3 length is 17 residues. Trimming took 6 bases from V and 2 from J, leaving 20 bases between them. In DNA, the CDR3 is TGTGCCAGCAGCCCGGGACACGGGCAGGGAACCTACAATGAGCAGTTCTTC. Translating it yields CASSPGHGQGTYNEQFF.

V usage is TRBV19 and J usage is TRBJ2-1; D may correspond to TRBD1 or TRBD2 (5 bases each). The germline gives CDR1 LNHDA, CDR2 SQIVND (reference sequence). The CDR3 is 15 residues long. V lost 6 bases and J 8 bases, leaving 20 bases between the germline ends. The CDR3 spells CASRDEGQAYDEQFF. In nucleotides, the CDR3 is TGTGCCAGTAGGGACGAGGGGCAGGCTTACGATGAGCAGTTCTTC.

The rearrangement links TRBV2 to TRBJ2-4, with no clear D. Germline CDR1 reads SNHLY; CDR2 reads FYNNEI. The CDR3 is 16 amino acids. Trimming cost V 0 bases and J 0 bases, with 9 bases left between them. The CDR3 sequence is CASSEAAVLAKNIQYF. For the CDR3, the DNA is TGTGCCAGCAGTGAAGCTGCGGTACTAGCCAAAAACATTCAGTACTTC.

This chain uses TRBV9 with TRBJ2-7, with 10 bases identical to TRBD2. This CDR3 comprises 14 residues. CDR1 and CDR2 (germline): SGDLS, YYNGEE. J was trimmed by 12 bases and V by 1 base; bases with no gene match: 10. The CDR3, as DNA: TGTGCCAGCAGCGTATATGCTAGCGGGAGTCCGTCGTACTTC. Protein product: CASSVYASGSPSYF.